The 5 T cell receptor beta chains reported below all come from one sample, sequenced in a study of Ad26.COV2.S vaccination and SARS-CoV-2 variants. Assay used: immunoSEQ multiplex PCR; TCRdb lists only in-frame clones, some missing. The table has roughly 410,000 clones, about 80% seen once. Stated treatment: 15 to 20 received Ad26.COV2.S at low or high dose, single or two shots; several received placebo; per-sample allocation not given. After the first vaccine or placebo injection, samples were drawn on day 63. This material consisted of peripheral blood, taken in a trial of Ad26.COV2.S vaccine versus placebo. The receptors here all came from a person aged 18 to 59 who received the Ad26.COV2.S COVID-19 vaccine or a placebo.

The rearrangement uses TRBV7-6 and TRBJ2-6; D is perhaps TRBD2 (6 bases). The CDR3 is 14 amino acids. From germline, CDR1 is SGHVS and CDR2 FNYEAQ. Trimming shortened V by 8 bases and J by 1 base, and 9 bases separated the two germline ends. The CDR3 protein is CASRGTSGANVLTF. The DNA for the CDR3 is TGTGCCAGCCGGGGGACTTCTGGGGCCAACGTCCTGACTTTC.

The V and J genes are TRBV11-3 and TRBJ2-1; D is unresolved. The CDR3 runs 13 residues. The ends were cut back, 8 bases at V and 4 bases at J, with 12 bases in the middle. From germline, CDR1 is SGHNT and CDR2 YENEEA. The CDR3 spells CASAWAMYNEQFF. In DNA form, the CDR3 reads TGTGCCAGCGCCTGGGCCATGTACAATGAGCAGTTCTTC.

The chain couples TRBV18 to TRBJ1-2; D remains ambiguous. Per germline, CDR1 KGHSH and CDR2 LQKENI. With 3 bases removed from V and 5 bases from J, the gap between germline ends came to 10 bases. The CDR3 length is 13 residues. The CDR3 here is CASSPSGLYGYTF. Here the CDR3 DNA reads TGTGCCAGCTCACCGAGCGGCCTTTATGGCTACACCTTC. Full variable domain (rest looked up from reference TRBV18 and TRBJ1-2): NAGVMQNPRHLVRRRGQEARLRCSPMKGHSHVYWYRQLPEEGLKFMVYLQKENIIDESGMPKERFSAEFPKEGPSILRIQQVVRGDSAAYFCASSPSGLYGYTFGSGTRLTVV.

This sequence joins TRBV7-2 and TRBJ2-3, with D perhaps matching TRBD2 (6 bases). The CDR3 is made up of 13 amino acids. Trimming removed 5 bases at V and 10 bases at J, with 16 bases between. CDR1 is SGHTA, CDR2 FQGNSA, per germline. The CDR3 loop is CASSLRGRRAQYF. The CDR3 bases are TGTGCCAGCAGCCTGCGGGGCCGCCGAGCGCAGTATTTT.

The genes are TRBV5-4 and TRBJ2-3; 11 bases fit TRBD2. V lost 2 bases to trimming and J lost 2 bases; unmatched junction nucleotides: 4. The CDR3 spans 16 residues. Germline CDR1 and CDR2: SGHNT and YYREEE (reference sequence). The CDR3 bases are TGTGCCAGCAGCTTTCTAGCGGGGGGTCTCACAGATACGCAGTATTTT. This gives the protein CASSFLAGGLTDTQYF. Using reference TRBV5-4 and TRBJ2-3 for the parts outside the CDR3, the full variable domain is ETGVTQSPTHLIKTRGQQVTLRCSSQSGHNTVSWYQQALGQGPQFIFQYYREEENGRGNFPPRFSGLQFPNYSSELNVNALELDDSALYLCASSFLAGGLTDTQYFGPGTRLTVL.